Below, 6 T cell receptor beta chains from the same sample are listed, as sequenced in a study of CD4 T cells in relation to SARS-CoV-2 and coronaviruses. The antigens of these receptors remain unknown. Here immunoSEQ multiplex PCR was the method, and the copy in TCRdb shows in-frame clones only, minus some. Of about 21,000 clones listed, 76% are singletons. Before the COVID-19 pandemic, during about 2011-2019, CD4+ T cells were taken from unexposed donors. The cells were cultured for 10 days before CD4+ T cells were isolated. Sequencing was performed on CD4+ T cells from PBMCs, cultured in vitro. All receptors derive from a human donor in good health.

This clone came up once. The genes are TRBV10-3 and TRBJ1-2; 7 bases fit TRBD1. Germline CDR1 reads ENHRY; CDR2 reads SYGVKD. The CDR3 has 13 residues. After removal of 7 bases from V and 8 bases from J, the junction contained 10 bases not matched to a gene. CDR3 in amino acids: CAITGGQIGGYTF. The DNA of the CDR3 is TGTGCCATCACCGGGGGACAGATCGGAGGCTACACCTTC.

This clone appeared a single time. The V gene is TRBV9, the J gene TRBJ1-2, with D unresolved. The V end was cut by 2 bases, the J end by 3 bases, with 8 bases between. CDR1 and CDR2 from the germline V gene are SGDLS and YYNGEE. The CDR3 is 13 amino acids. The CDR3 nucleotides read TGTGCCAGCAGCGTTGACGGGTACTATGGCTACACCTTC. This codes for CASSVDGYYGYTF.

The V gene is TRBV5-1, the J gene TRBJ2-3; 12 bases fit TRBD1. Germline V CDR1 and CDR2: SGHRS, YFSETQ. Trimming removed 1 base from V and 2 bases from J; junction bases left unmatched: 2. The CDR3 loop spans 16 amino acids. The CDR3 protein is CASSLWGQGATDTQYF. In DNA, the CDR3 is TGCGCCAGCAGCTTGTGGGGACAGGGGGCCACAGATACGCAGTATTTT.

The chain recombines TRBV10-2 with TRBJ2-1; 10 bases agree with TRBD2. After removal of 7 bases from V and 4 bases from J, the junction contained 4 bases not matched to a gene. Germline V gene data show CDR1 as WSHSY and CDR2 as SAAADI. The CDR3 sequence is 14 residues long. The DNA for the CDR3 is TGCGCCAGCAAGGAAGCGGGAGGGTACAATGAGCAGTTCTTC. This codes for CASKEAGGYNEQFF.

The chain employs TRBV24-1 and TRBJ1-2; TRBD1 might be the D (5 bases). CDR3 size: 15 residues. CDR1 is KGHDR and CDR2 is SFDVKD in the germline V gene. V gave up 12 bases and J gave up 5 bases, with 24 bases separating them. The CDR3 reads CAPSTPGRAPYGYTF. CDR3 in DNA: TGTGCCCCGTCTACGCCGGGCAGGGCACCTTATGGCTACACCTTC.

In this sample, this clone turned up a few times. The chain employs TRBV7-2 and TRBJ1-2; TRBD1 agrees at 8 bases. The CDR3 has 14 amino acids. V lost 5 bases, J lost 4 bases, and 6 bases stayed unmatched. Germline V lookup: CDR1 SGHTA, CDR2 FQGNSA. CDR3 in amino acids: CASSPRTGFYGYTF. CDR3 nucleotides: TGTGCCAGCAGCCCCCGGACAGGGTTCTATGGCTACACCTTC.